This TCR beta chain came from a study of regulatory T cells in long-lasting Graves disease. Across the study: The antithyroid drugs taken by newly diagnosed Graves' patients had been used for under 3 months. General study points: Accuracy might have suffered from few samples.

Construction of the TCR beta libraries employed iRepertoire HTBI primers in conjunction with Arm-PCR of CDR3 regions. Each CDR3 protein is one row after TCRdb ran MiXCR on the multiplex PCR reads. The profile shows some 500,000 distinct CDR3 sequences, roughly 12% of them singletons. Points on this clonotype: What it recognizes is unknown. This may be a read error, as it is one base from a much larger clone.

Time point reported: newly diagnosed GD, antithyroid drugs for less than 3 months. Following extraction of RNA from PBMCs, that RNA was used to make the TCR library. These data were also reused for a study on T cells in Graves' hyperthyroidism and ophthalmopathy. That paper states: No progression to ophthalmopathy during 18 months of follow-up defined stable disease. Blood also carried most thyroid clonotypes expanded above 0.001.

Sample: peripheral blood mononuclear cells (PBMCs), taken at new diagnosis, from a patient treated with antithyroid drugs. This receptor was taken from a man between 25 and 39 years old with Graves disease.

CDR3 sequence (DNA): TGTGTCAGCAGCTTAGTATTTGTGGGAGGGGAGTCCTCTTATGGCTACACCTTC. Translating it yields CVSSLVFVGGESSYGYTF. The rearrangement links TRBV11-2 to TRBJ1-2, with a tentative D call TRBD1 (5 bases). The CDR3 loop spans 18 amino acids. The germline V gene encodes CDR1 SGHAT and CDR2 FQNNGV.